These 10 T cell receptor beta chains originate from one sample sequenced in a study of radiotherapy plus CTLA-4 blockade in lung cancer. Data came from immunoSEQ multiplex PCR; TCRdb stores just in-frame clones and leaves some out. Found here are roughly 120,000 clones, 70% to 85% of them singletons; the top ten hold roughly 3.3%. Sequences were derived from peripheral blood, sampled from a patient treated with radiotherapy plus ipilimumab. The receptors were sampled from a human donor with non-small cell lung cancer that progressed on radiotherapy plus ipilimumab. Some clones in this sample may be carry-over from other donors' samples.

The chain recombines TRBV28 with TRBJ1-1, with unresolved D. The CDR3 is made up of 14 amino acids. V was shortened by 1 base and J by 1 base, with 7 bases between the two germline ends. CDR1 is MDHEN and CDR2 is SYDVKM in the germline V gene. The CDR3 region is CASSLFRQNTEAFF. DNA for the CDR3: TGTGCCAGCAGTTTATTTCGACAGAACACTGAAGCTTTCTTT.

Worth noting for this clone: Its ends do not fully match the called genes, so a read error is possible. The CDR3 DNA is TGTGCTAGCAGCAAGCATGGGCTGACGAACACCGGGGAGCTGTTTTTT. Amino acid sequence: CASSKHGLTNTGELFF. The rearrangement links TRBV7-7 to TRBJ2-2, with D hard to call. The germline V gene has CDR1 SSHAT and CDR2 FNYEAQ (reference sequence). CDR3 length equals 16 residues.

The rearrangement links TRBV2 to TRBJ2-5; D remains ambiguous. TRBJ2-7 matches the DNA end more closely, so the J call is doubtful. CDR3 length equals 12 residues. Germline CDR1 SNHLY, CDR2 FYNNEI. The CDR3 bases are TGTGCCAGCAGGGACCTTCCCTACGAGCAGTACTTC. It yields the protein CASRDLPYEQYF.

The V call is TRBV7-9, the J call TRBJ2-7, with D possibly TRBD2 on 6 matching bases. Germline values: CDR1 SEHNR, CDR2 FQNEAQ (reference sequence). This CDR3 spans 12 amino acids. The V end lost 4 bases, the J end lost 6 bases, and 10 bases lay between the germline ends. The CDR3 reads CASSSGGAEQYF. Written as DNA, the CDR3 is TGTGCCAGCAGCTCCGGGGGAGCCGAGCAGTACTTC.

This clone was seen only once. V is TRBV4-3 and J is TRBJ2-3; the match to TRBD2 covers 9 bases. Germline trimming cut 4 bases from V and 0 bases from J; bases unmatched to any gene: 8. Germline CDR1 is LGHNA and CDR2 is YSLEER. The CDR3 covers 17 residues. The CDR3 is CASSPMGLAGSTDTQYF. The DNA of the CDR3 is TGCGCCAGCAGCCCCATGGGTCTAGCGGGGAGCACAGATACGCAGTATTTT.

This chain uses TRBV14 with TRBJ2-7; the D is unclear. V was cut by 1 base and J by 4 bases, with 11 bases left in between. The CDR3 loop spans 14 amino acids. The V gene's germline CDR1 is SGHDN and CDR2 FVKESK. CDR3 residues: CASSQGPGPYEQYF. CDR3 DNA: TGTGCCAGCAGCCAAGGGCCTGGGCCTTACGAGCAGTACTTC.

The rearrangement joins TRBV15 to TRBJ1-2, with D unresolved. CDR1 is LNHNV, CDR2 YYDKDF, per germline (reference sequence). Trimming took off 0 bases at V and 8 bases at J, with 19 bases between the two ends. The CDR3 loop spans 16 amino acids. The DNA of the CDR3 is TGTGCCACCAGCAGAGATTTGTCCCGGGGTGTAAGGGGCTACACCTTC. This gives the protein CATSRDLSRGVRGYTF.

The rearrangement joins TRBV18 to TRBJ1-5, with 9 positions matching TRBD1. The length of the CDR3 is 17 residues. The ends lost 8 bases at V and 3 bases at J; junction bases unmatched: 14. Germline assignment: CDR1 KGHSH and CDR2 LQKENI. CDR3 loop: CASANPGQGLSNQPQHF. The CDR3 coding sequence is TGTGCCAGCGCGAATCCGGGACAGGGATTGTCCAATCAGCCCCAGCATTTT.

This chain connects TRBV5-1 to TRBJ2-3; 9 bases fit TRBD2. V gave up 0 bases and J gave up 6 bases; unmatched junction bases: 5. Germline V CDR1 and CDR2: SGHRS, YFSETQ. This CDR3 has 15 residues. CDR3 amino acids: CASSLELAGIDTQYF. CDR3 coding DNA: TGCGCCAGCAGCTTGGAGCTAGCGGGGATTGATACGCAGTATTTT.

This chain links TRBV9 with TRBJ2-5, with 14 bases identical to TRBD2. The CDR3 spans 16 residues. The germline gives CDR1 SGDLS, CDR2 YYNGEE. V trimming: 2 bases; J trimming: 5 bases; junction bases outside the gene matches: 5. CDR3: CASSVGLAGGGETQYF. The CDR3 nucleotides read TGTGCCAGCAGCGTTGGACTAGCGGGGGGAGGCGAGACCCAGTACTTC. Variable domain in full (rest from reference TRBV9 and TRBJ2-5): DSGVTQTPKHLITATGQRVTLRCSPRSGDLSVYWYQQSLDQGLQFLIQYYNGEERAKGNILERFSAQQFPDLHSELNLSSLELGDSALYFCASSVGLAGGGETQYFGPGTRLLVL.